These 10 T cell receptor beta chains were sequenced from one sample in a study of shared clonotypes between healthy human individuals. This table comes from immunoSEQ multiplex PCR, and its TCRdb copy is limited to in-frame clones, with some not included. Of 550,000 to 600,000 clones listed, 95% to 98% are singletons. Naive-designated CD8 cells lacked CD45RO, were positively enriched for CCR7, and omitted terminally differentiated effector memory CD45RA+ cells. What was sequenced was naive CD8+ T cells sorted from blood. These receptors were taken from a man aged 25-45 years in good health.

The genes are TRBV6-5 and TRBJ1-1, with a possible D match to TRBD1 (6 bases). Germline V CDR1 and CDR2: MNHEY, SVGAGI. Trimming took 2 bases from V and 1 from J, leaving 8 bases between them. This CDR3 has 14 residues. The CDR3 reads CASSYARGNTEAFF. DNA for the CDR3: TGTGCCAGCAGTTACGCCAGGGGGAACACTGAAGCTTTCTTT.

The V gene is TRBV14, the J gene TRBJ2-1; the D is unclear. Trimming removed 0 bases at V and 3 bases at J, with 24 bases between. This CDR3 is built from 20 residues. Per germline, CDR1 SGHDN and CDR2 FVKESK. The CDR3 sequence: CASSQDEARAQILRYNEQFF. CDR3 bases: TGTGCCAGCAGCCAAGATGAGGCCCGGGCCCAGATACTCCGCTACAATGAGCAGTTCTTC.

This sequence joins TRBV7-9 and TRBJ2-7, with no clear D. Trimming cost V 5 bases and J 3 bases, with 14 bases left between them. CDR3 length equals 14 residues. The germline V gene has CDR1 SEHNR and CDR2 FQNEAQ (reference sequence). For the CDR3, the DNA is TGTGCCAGCAGCCTCGATTACCCATTCTACGAGCAGTACTTC. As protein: CASSLDYPFYEQYF.

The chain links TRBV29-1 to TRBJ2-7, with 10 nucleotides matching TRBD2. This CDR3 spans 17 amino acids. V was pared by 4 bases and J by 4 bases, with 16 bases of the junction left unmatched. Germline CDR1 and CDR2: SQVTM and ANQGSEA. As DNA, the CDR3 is TGCAGCGTTGTGATACAGTTAGCAGCGGGAGGGCTGTACGAGCAGTACTTC. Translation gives CSVVIQLAAGGLYEQYF.

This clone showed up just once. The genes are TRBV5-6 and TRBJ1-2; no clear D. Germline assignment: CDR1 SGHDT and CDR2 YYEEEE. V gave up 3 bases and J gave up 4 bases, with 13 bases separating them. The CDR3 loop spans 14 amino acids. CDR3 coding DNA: TGTGCCAGCAGCTCAATAGGGAGCTCCTATGGCTACACCTTC. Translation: CASSSIGSSYGYTF.

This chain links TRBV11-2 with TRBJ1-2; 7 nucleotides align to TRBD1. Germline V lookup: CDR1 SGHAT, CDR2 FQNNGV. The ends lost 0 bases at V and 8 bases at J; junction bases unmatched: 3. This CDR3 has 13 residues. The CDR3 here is CASSLDPGGGYTF. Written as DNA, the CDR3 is TGTGCCAGCAGCTTAGATCCAGGGGGAGGCTACACCTTC.

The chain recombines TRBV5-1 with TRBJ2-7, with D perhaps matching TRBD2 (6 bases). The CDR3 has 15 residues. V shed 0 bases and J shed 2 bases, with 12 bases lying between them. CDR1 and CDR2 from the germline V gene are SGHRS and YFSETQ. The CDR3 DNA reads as TGCGCCAGCAGCTTGGCCGGGACTGGTACCTACGAGCAGTACTTC. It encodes CASSLAGTGTYEQYF.

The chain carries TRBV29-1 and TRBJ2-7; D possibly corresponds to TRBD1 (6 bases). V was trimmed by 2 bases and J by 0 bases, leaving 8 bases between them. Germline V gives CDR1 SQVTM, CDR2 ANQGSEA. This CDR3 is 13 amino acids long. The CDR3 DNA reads TGCAGCGTTGAACCAGGGGACTCCTACGAGCAGTACTTC. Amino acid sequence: CSVEPGDSYEQYF.

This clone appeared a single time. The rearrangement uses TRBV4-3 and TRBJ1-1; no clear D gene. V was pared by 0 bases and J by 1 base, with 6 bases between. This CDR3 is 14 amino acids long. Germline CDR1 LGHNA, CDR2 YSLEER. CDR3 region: CASSQDRRNTEAFF. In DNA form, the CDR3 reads TGCGCCAGCAGCCAAGATCGGAGGAACACTGAAGCTTTCTTT.

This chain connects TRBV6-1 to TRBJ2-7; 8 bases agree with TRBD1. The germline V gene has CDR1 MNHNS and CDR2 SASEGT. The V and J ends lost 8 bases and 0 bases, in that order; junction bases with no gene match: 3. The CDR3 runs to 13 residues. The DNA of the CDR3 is TGTGCCAGCCGACAGGGGAGCTCCTACGAGCAGTACTTC. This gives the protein CASRQGSSYEQYF.